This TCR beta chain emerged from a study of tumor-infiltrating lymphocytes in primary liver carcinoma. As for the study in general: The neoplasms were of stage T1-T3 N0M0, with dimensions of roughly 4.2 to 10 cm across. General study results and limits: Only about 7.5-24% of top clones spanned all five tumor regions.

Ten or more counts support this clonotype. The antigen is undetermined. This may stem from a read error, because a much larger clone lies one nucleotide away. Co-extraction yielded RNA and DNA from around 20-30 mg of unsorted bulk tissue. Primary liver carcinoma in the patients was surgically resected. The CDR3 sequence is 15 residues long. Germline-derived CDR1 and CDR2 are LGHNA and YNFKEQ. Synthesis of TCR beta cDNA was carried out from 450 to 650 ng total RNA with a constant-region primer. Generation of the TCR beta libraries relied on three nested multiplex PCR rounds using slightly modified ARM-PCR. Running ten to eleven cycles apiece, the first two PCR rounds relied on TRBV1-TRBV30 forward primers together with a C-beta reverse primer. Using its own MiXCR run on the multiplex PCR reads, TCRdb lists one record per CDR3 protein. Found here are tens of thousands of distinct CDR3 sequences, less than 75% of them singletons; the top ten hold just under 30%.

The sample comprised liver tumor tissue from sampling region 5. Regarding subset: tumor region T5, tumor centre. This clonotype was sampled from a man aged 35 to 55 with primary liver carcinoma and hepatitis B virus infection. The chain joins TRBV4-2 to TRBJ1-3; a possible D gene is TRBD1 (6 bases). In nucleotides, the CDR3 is TGTGCCAACAGCCAAGAGGACAGAGCTGGAAACACCATATATTTT. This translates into CANSQEDRAGNTIYF.